The rows below give T cell receptor beta chains drawn from one sample of a study. Using its own MiXCR run on the 5' RACE reads, TCRdb lists one record per CDR3 protein. Of about 8,600 distinct CDR3 sequences in the sample, 16% were seen once. Material for sequencing was memory CD4+ T cells sorted from blood. The receptors derive from a female donor with breast cancer. CDR3s include the opening cysteine and the closing phenylalanine or tryptophan. Fields, in order: V gene, clone size, D gene, J gene, CDR3 DNA, CDR3 protein. The D gene is left open where the match is weak. Only some rows state a clone size, as once, few, many or a class for expanded clones.

TRBV5-1	medium-sized	TRBD2	TRBJ2-7	TGCGCCAGCAGCTTGGAGGGACTATACTACGAGCAGTACTTC	CASSLEGLYYEQYF
TRBV2	NA	NA	TRBJ2-3	TGTGCCAGCAGTGCGCCGGTCGATGGGGATACGCAGTATTTT	CASSAPVDGDTQYF
TRBV6-2/TRBV6-3	many	TRBD2	TRBJ2-1	TGTGCCAGCAGTTCCTGGACTAGCGTCTCAAATGAGCAGTTCTTC	CASSSWTSVSNEQFF
TRBV5-4	few	TRBD1	TRBJ1-4	TGTGCCAGCAGCCCGGACAGGGTGAATGAAAAACTGTTTTTT	CASSPDRVNEKLFF
TRBV29-1	medium-sized	NA	TRBJ2-1	TGCAGCGCATCGACGGGAAAAAGGAATGAGCAGTTCTTC	CSASTGKRNEQFF
TRBV2	many	NA	TRBJ1-1	TGTGCCAGCAGCCAGAACGTTCTGAACACTGAAGCTTTCTTT	CASSQNVLNTEAFF
TRBV7-2	medium-sized	NA	TRBJ2-7	TGTGCCAGCAGCTTAGTCGCGAGTGCCTACGAGCAGTACTTC	CASSLVASAYEQYF
TRBV5-1	NA	NA	TRBJ2-3	TGCGCCAGCAGCTTAGATTGGAGAAAGGGCACAGATACGCAGTATTTT	CASSLDWRKGTDTQYF
TRBV2	many	NA	TRBJ2-1	TGTGCCAGCAGGACAACTAGCACTGGAGAGCAGTTCTTC	CASRTTSTGEQFF
TRBV28	many	TRBD1	TRBJ2-6	TGTGCCAGCAGCCCCTCGACAGGGGTCCACTCTGGGGCCAACGTCCTGACTTTC	CASSPSTGVHSGANVLTF
TRBV5-1	medium-sized	NA	TRBJ2-5	TGCGCCAGCAGGCCCGGGATAACACAAGAGACCCAGTACTTC	CASRPGITQETQYF
TRBV5-1	medium-sized	TRBD2	TRBJ2-1	TGCGCCAGCAGCGGCGGCGCTAGCGGGAATGAGCAGTTCTTC	CASSGGASGNEQFF
TRBV24-1	NA	NA	TRBJ2-7	TGTGCCACCAGTGAGTTGGAAGGGGCCGAGAACGAGCAGCACTTC	CATSELEGAENEQHF